Each of the 29 T cell receptor beta chains below was sequenced from the same sample in a study of cytomegalovirus exposure and HLA in healthy donors. Amplification used 60 Vbeta primers and 13 Jbeta primers. Assay: immunoSEQ multiplex PCR; the TCRdb copy retains only in-frame clones and omits some. The table has under 100,000 clones, less than 85% seen once. Sequenced input: PBMCs. Every receptor here comes from a human donor in good health.

V is TRBV5-6 and J is TRBJ2-3, with no clear D. The V and J ends lost 0 bases and 8 bases respectively, with 10 bases between them. The germline CDR1 and CDR2 sequences are SGHDT and YYEEEE. The CDR3 covers 13 residues. The CDR3 loop is CASSLGVESTQYF. The CDR3, as DNA: TGTGCCAGCAGCTTGGGCGTAGAATCTACGCAGTATTTT.

CDR3 in DNA: TGTGCCAGCAGTGTCAGGGGGCTGAACACTGAAGCTTTCTTT. Encoded protein: CASSVRGLNTEAFF. This chain connects TRBV6-4 to TRBJ1-1, with TRBD1 identical over 8 bases. This CDR3 has 14 amino acids. The ends lost 4 bases at V and 0 bases at J; junction bases unmatched: 1. In germline, CDR1 is MRHNA, CDR2 SNTAGT.

Note on this clone: A far larger clone lies a single base away; this is likely a read error. The sample has other DNA sequences that encode this CDR3 too. The V gene is TRBV7-9, the J gene TRBJ1-1; 8 bases are a match to TRBD1. V was clipped by 2 bases and J by 1 base; unmatched bases: 6. Looked up from germline, CDR1 is SEHNR and CDR2 is FQNEAQ (reference sequence). This CDR3 contains 16 residues. The CDR3 reads CASSLFGQGGNTEAFF. CDR3 nucleotides: TGTGCCAGCAGCTTATTTGGACAGGGCGGGAACACTGAAGCTTTCTTT. Full variable domain (missing parts from reference TRBV7-9 and TRBJ1-1): DTGVSQNPRHKITKRGQNVTFRCDPISEHNRLYWYRQTLGQGPEFLTYFQNEAQLEKSRLLSDRFSAERPKGSFSTLEIQRTEQGDSAMYLCASSLFGQGGNTEAFFGQGTRLTVV.

The chain employs TRBV11-2 and TRBJ2-5; 8 bases line up with TRBD2. Trimming took 5 bases from V and 5 from J; bases not matched to a gene: 10. The CDR3 runs to 15 residues. CDR1 and CDR2 (germline): SGHAT, FQNNGV. CDR3 nucleotide sequence: TGTGCCAGCAGCAGGAGGTCTAGCGGGTGGGAGACCCAGTACTTC. Its protein product is CASSRRSSGWETQYF.

V is TRBV6-5 and J is TRBJ2-5, with D tentatively TRBD1 (6 bases). CDR1 and CDR2 from the germline V gene are MNHEY and SVGAGI. Trimming cost V 6 bases and J 2 bases, with 13 bases left between them. The CDR3 has 14 residues. In DNA form, the CDR3 reads TGTGCCAGCAGAATCGAACAGGGACAAGAGACCCAGTACTTC. Its translation is CASRIEQGQETQYF.

V and J are TRBV29-1 and TRBJ1-2; D remains ambiguous. CDR3 length equals 13 residues. The V end was cut by 5 bases, the J end by 3 bases, with 13 bases between. Germline CDR1 and CDR2: SQVTM and ANQGSEA. Here the CDR3 DNA reads TGCAGCGTTTTGGATGAACGGGACTATGGCTACACCTTC. Its translation: CSVLDERDYGYTF.

This chain links TRBV5-6 with TRBJ2-7; a possible D gene is TRBD1 (6 bases). The V end was cut by 4 bases, the J end by 4 bases, with 21 bases between. The CDR3 contains 16 residues. The germline CDR1 and CDR2 sequences are SGHDT and YYEEEE. The CDR3 bases are TGTGCCAGCAGCAGAACAGGGACAACTTCAGCTTACGAGCAGTACTTC. Protein sequence: CASSRTGTTSAYEQYF. Complete variable domain (other parts from reference TRBV5-6 and TRBJ2-7): DAGVTQSPTHLIKTRGQQVTLRCSPKSGHDTVSWYQQALGQGPQFIFQYYEEEERQRGNFPDRFSGHQFPNYSSELNVNALLLGDSALYLCASSRTGTTSAYEQYFGPGTRLTVT.

This chain uses TRBV19 with TRBJ2-2; perhaps TRBD2 as D (6 bases). Germline V lookup: CDR1 LNHDA, CDR2 SQIVND (reference sequence). Trimming shortened V by 4 bases and J by 3 bases, and 12 bases separated the two germline ends. CDR3 length: 15 residues. The CDR3 DNA follows: TGTGCCAGTAGTACACCCGGGGGTGACACCGGGGAGCTGTTTTTT. Protein: CASSTPGGDTGELFF.

The chain is built from TRBV5-4 and TRBJ2-7; 11 bases map to TRBD2. CDR1 and CDR2 (germline): SGHNT, YYREEE (reference sequence). V was pared by 0 bases and J by 1 base, with 3 bases of the junction left unmatched. The CDR3 is made up of 16 amino acids. CDR3 region: CASSLASGGYSYEQYF. The CDR3 DNA is TGTGCCAGCAGCTTGGCTAGCGGGGGGTATTCCTACGAGCAGTACTTC.

The J gene is TRBJ2-1, the V gene TRBV7-2, with TRBD1 matching over 11 bases. The CDR3 contains 14 residues. The V and J ends lost 5 bases and 8 bases, in that order; junction bases with no gene match: 5. Per the germline V gene, CDR1 is SGHTA and CDR2 is FQGNSA. As DNA, the CDR3 is TGTGCCAGCAGCACCCGGACAGGGGGCCATGAGCAGTTCTTC. Amino acid sequence: CASSTRTGGHEQFF.

Only a few counts were recorded for this clone. The J gene is TRBJ2-5, the V gene TRBV7-9; a possible D gene is TRBD2 (6 bases). Trimming left V 6 bases short and J 3 bases short, with 17 bases between. CDR1 is SEHNR, CDR2 FQNEAQ, per germline (reference sequence). The CDR3 sequence is 15 residues long. The CDR3 region is CASSYYRDWKETQYF. The CDR3 DNA is TGTGCCAGCAGTTATTACCGGGACTGGAAAGAGACCCAGTACTTC.

The chain couples TRBV13 to TRBJ2-7; 9 bases map to TRBD1. The germline gives CDR1 PRHDT, CDR2 FYEKMQ (reference sequence). The CDR3 runs to 18 residues. V shed 4 bases and J 3 bases; nucleotides not matched to a gene: 16. CDR3 sequence reads: CASSSTGQGTEWGYEQYF. The CDR3 DNA is TGTGCCAGCAGCTCCACGGGACAGGGTACAGAGTGGGGCTACGAGCAGTACTTC. Variable domain in full (rest from reference TRBV13 and TRBJ2-7): AAGVIQSPRHLIKEKRETATLKCYPIPRHDTVYWYQQGPGQDPQFLISFYEKMQSDKGSIPDRFSAQQFSDYHSELNMSSLELGDSALYFCASSSTGQGTEWGYEQYFGPGTRLTVT.

V is TRBV7-2 and J is TRBJ1-1, with a weak D call TRBD1 (5 bases). The CDR3 consists of 13 residues. Germline assignment: CDR1 SGHTA and CDR2 FQGNSA. The V gene lost 3 bases and the J gene lost 7 bases, with 12 bases spanning the gap. CDR3 DNA: TGTGCCAGCAGCTTGCGTAGGGGTGGTGAAGCTTTCTTT. Protein: CASSLRRGGEAFF.

The chain uses TRBV7-9 and TRBJ2-7; possibly TRBD2 for D (5 bases). CDR3 size: 13 residues. Germline CDR1 is SEHNR and CDR2 is FQNEAQ (reference sequence). V was shortened by 3 bases and J by 2 bases, with 8 bases between the two germline ends. CDR3 loop: CASSLSGTYEQYF. The CDR3 nucleotides read TGTGCCAGCAGCTTGTCGGGGACCTACGAGCAGTACTTC.

The V and J genes are TRBV18 and TRBJ1-5, with D uncertain. The CDR3 consists of 13 residues. Germline V CDR1 and CDR2: KGHSH, LQKENI. With 2 bases removed from V and 3 bases from J, the gap between germline ends came to 5 bases. DNA for the CDR3: TGTGCCAGCTCACCAGAGAACAATCAGCCCCAGCATTTT. Its translation: CASSPENNQPQHF.

This clone was counted only a few times. The gene calls are TRBV5-5 and TRBJ2-7; 7 positions match TRBD1. Germline assignment: CDR1 SGHKS and CDR2 YYEKEE (reference sequence). Trimming at V came to 4 bases and at J to 7 bases, leaving 14 bases not matched to a gene. This CDR3 contains 15 residues. CDR3 DNA sequence: TGTGCCAGCAGCCCCGGGCGCCAGGGGGATAAAGAGCAGTACTTC. Its translation: CASSPGRQGDKEQYF.

This chain uses TRBV5-1 with TRBJ1-6; tentative D call: TRBD1 (6 bases). Trimming left V 2 bases short and J 5 bases short, with 11 bases between. This CDR3 comprises 15 residues. Germline values: CDR1 SGHRS, CDR2 YFSETQ. CDR3 protein: CASSFRQADNSPLHF. In DNA form, the CDR3 reads TGCGCCAGCAGCTTTCGACAGGCCGATAATTCACCCCTCCACTTT.

Here the CDR3 reads CASSLGLNQPQHF. The CDR3 region has the DNA TGTGCCAGCAGCTTAGGGCTGAATCAGCCCCAGCATTTT. The chain uses TRBV11-2 and TRBJ1-5; no clear D gene. Deletions cut 1 base from V and 4 bases from J, with 5 bases between. The CDR3 length is 13 residues. The germline V gene has CDR1 SGHAT and CDR2 FQNNGV.

This chain links TRBV4-1 with TRBJ2-2, with TRBD2 matching 7 bases. This CDR3 is built from 17 residues. The J segment lost 5 bases and the V segment lost 0 bases, leaving 9 bases of the junction unmatched. The germline CDR1 and CDR2 sequences are MGHRA and YSYEKL. The CDR3 DNA reads TGCGCCAGCAGCCAAGATATTAGGAGGGGAGGGACCGGGGAGCTGTTTTTT. The encoded protein is CASSQDIRRGGTGELFF.

V is TRBV4-3 and J is TRBJ1-4; D is undetermined. Germline V gene lookup returns CDR1 LGHNA and CDR2 YSLEER. Trimming shortened V by 2 bases and J by 10 bases, and 8 bases separated the two germline ends. CDR3 length: 12 amino acids. CDR3 loop: CASSQLAGKLFF. As DNA, the CDR3 is TGCGCCAGCAGCCAACTAGCCGGAAAACTGTTTTTT.

This chain connects TRBV5-1 to TRBJ2-3; 12 positions match TRBD2. This CDR3 spans 16 amino acids. With V trimmed by 5 bases and J by 2 bases, 6 bases remained unmatched. Per the germline V gene, CDR1 is SGHRS and CDR2 is YFSETQ. The DNA for the CDR3 is TGCGCCAGCAGGGCCGGGACTAGCGGGCTCACAGATACGCAGTATTTT. Protein product: CASRAGTSGLTDTQYF.

This chain uses TRBV9 with TRBJ2-5; 15 bases align to TRBD2. The V segment lost 3 bases and the J segment 6 bases; nucleotides outside the gene matches: 3. This CDR3 is built from 15 residues. Germline V gene lookup returns CDR1 SGDLS and CDR2 YYNGEE. CDR3 loop: CASSEGLAGGKTQYF. CDR3 coding DNA: TGTGCCAGCAGCGAGGGACTAGCGGGGGGAAAGACCCAGTACTTC.

The chain employs TRBV7-6 and TRBJ1-6; 7 bases map to TRBD1. This CDR3 spans 15 amino acids. Germline lookup yields CDR1 SGHVS and CDR2 FNYEAQ. V was pared by 5 bases and J by 7 bases, with 8 bases of the junction left unmatched. The chain's CDR3 is CASSAFGQVNSPLHF. The CDR3 region has the DNA TGTGCCAGCAGCGCCTTCGGACAGGTCAATTCACCCCTCCACTTT.

The V and J genes are TRBV5-1 and TRBJ1-2, with 8 nucleotides matching TRBD1. The CDR3 is 16 amino acids. Trimming cost V 4 bases and J 6 bases; bases outside gene matches: 14. Germline CDR1 reads SGHRS; CDR2 reads YFSETQ. In DNA form, the CDR3 reads TGCGCCAGCAGCACTGGGGCAGGGGGCTTGGAAAATGGCTACACCTTC. It specifies CASSTGAGGLENGYTF.

The chain joins TRBV4-1 to TRBJ2-7, with D hard to call. The CDR3 consists of 15 residues. Trimming removed 2 bases from V and 0 bases from J, with 11 bases in between. The V gene's germline CDR1 is MGHRA and CDR2 YSYEKL. Here the CDR3 reads CASSQMISDSYEQYF. CDR3 bases: TGCGCCAGCAGCCAAATGATCAGCGACTCCTACGAGCAGTACTTC.

The chain links TRBV4-1 to TRBJ1-3; D unresolved. The CDR3 length is 15 residues. Trimming cost V 0 bases and J 4 bases, with 10 bases left between them. Germline CDR1 and CDR2: MGHRA and YSYEKL. The CDR3 reads CASSQDDSGGNTIYF. The CDR3 DNA follows: TGCGCCAGCAGCCAAGATGATTCGGGGGGAAACACCATATATTTT.

This clone appeared a single time. This sequence joins TRBV12-5 and TRBJ2-1; D not certain. With 1 base removed from V and 7 bases from J, the gap between germline ends came to 11 bases. This CDR3 is 14 amino acids long. Germline V lookup: CDR1 LGHNT, CDR2 FRNRAP. The CDR3 DNA follows: TGTGCTAGTGGTTTGGCACTCTCAGGTAATGAGCAGTTCTTC. Translated, it gives CASGLALSGNEQFF. The full variable domain, its missing parts supplied by reference TRBV12-5 and TRBJ2-1, is DARVTQTPRHKVTEMGQEVTMRCQPILGHNTVFWYRQTMMQGLELLAYFRNRAPLDDSGMPKDRFSAEMPDATLATLKIQPSEPRDSAVYFCASGLALSGNEQFFGPGTRLTVL.

The J gene is TRBJ1-1, the V gene TRBV6-1, with D perhaps matching TRBD1 (5 bases). The CDR3 loop spans 14 amino acids. Per the germline V gene, CDR1 is MNHNS and CDR2 is SASEGT. The V and J ends lost 8 bases and 4 bases respectively, with 17 bases between them. The CDR3 sequence is CASEPTWGGTEAFF. DNA for the CDR3: TGTGCCAGCGAACCTACATGGGGGGGCACTGAAGCTTTCTTT.

DNA of the CDR3: TGTGCCAGCAGCCCTAGCGGGGGTAGGTACGAGCAGTACTTC. Residues: CASSPSGGRYEQYF. The rearrangement links TRBV6-6 to TRBJ2-7, with 10 bases aligning to TRBD2. The CDR3 extends over 14 amino acids. CDR1 is MNHNY and CDR2 is SVGAGI in the germline V gene (reference sequence). With V trimmed by 6 bases and J by 4 bases, 6 bases remained unmatched.